These 20 T cell receptor beta chains came from one sample sequenced in a study of T cells after yellow fever vaccination. MiXCR, run by TCRdb on the 5' RACE reads, gives a single entry per CDR3 protein. Here the sample spans a few hundred thousand distinct CDR3 sequences, roughly 17% being singletons. Sequencing used PBMCs, obtained 5 days after the first yellow fever vaccination. These TCRs come from a man aged 18-30 years who received the YFV17D yellow fever vaccine.

This chain links TRBV7-9 with TRBJ1-1; D gene uncertain. CDR1 SEHNR and CDR2 FQNEAQ come from the germline V gene (reference sequence). The V end lost 6 bases, the J end lost 1 base, and 6 bases lay between the germline ends. This CDR3 region has 12 residues. This CDR3 reads CASRPTNTEAFF. CDR3 nucleotides: TGTGCCAGCAGACCTACGAACACTGAAGCTTTCTTT.

The genes are TRBV19 and TRBJ2-1; 8 bases map to TRBD2. CDR1 is LNHDA, CDR2 SQIVND, per germline (reference sequence). CDR3 length equals 14 residues. Trimming took 7 bases from V and 4 from J; bases not matched to a gene: 6. CDR3 DNA: TGTGCCAGTACCGTGGTAGCGGGGTACAATGAGCAGTTCTTC. It yields the protein CASTVVAGYNEQFF. Full variable domain (rest looked up from reference TRBV19 and TRBJ2-1): DGGITQSPKYLFRKEGQNVTLSCEQNLNHDAMYWYRQDPGQGLRLIYYSQIVNDFQKGDIAEGYSVSREKKESFPLTVTSAQKNPTAFYLCASTVVAGYNEQFFGPGTRLTVL.

The genes are TRBV13 and TRBJ1-1; D remains ambiguous. With 6 bases removed from V and 1 base from J, the gap between germline ends came to 9 bases. The CDR3 loop spans 13 amino acids. Germline V gene lookup returns CDR1 PRHDT and CDR2 FYEKMQ (reference sequence). The CDR3 spells CASSADSNTEAFF. In nucleotides, the CDR3 is TGTGCCAGCAGTGCGGACTCGAACACTGAAGCTTTCTTT.

CDR3 nucleotides: TGTGCCAGCAGCTTCTGGACAGGACTTAGCAATCAGCCCCAGCATTTT. Translating gives CASSFWTGLSNQPQHF. The chain links TRBV7-9 to TRBJ1-5; 7 positions match TRBD1. The CDR3 runs to 16 residues. Germline-derived CDR1 and CDR2 are SEHNR and FQNEAQ (reference sequence). The V segment lost 3 bases and the J segment 0 bases; nucleotides outside the gene matches: 5.

The genes are TRBV5-5 and TRBJ2-7, with 9 bases aligning to TRBD1. Germline V lookup: CDR1 SGHKS, CDR2 YYEKEE (reference sequence). The junction had 8 bases not matched to a gene; V was cut back by 4 bases and J by 6 bases. The CDR3 runs to 14 residues. In nucleotides, the CDR3 is TGTGCCAGCAGCCCGGGACAGGGACCCTTCGAGCAGTACTTC. This encodes CASSPGQGPFEQYF.

V usage is TRBV15 and J usage is TRBJ2-3; no clear D gene. The V end was cut by 0 bases, the J end by 4 bases, with 5 bases between. The germline V gene encodes CDR1 LNHNV and CDR2 YYDKDF (reference sequence). The CDR3 is 13 amino acids. The CDR3 region has the DNA TGTGCCACCAGCAGAGATGTCGCAGATACGCAGTATTTT. Protein product: CATSRDVADTQYF.

This clonotype was counted between two and nine times. The chain has TRBV11-2 and TRBJ2-1; D could derive from TRBD1 or TRBD2 (5 bases each). V was shortened by 0 bases and J by 9 bases, with 15 bases between the two germline ends. CDR1 and CDR2 (germline): SGHAT, FQNNGV. The CDR3 is 15 amino acids. The CDR3 nucleotides are TGTGCCAGCAGCTTAGACCCCATAGAGGGGCCTGAGCAGTTCTTC. Translating it yields CASSLDPIEGPEQFF.

Only a few counts were recorded for this clonotype. CDR3 DNA: TGTGCCACCAGCAGGGGGGACATCTACGAGGCTTTCTTT. It translates to CATSRGDIYEAFF. V is TRBV15 and J is TRBJ1-1, with D perhaps TRBD1 (6 bases). CDR1 is LNHNV and CDR2 is YYDKDF in the germline V gene (reference sequence). With 3 bases removed from V and 11 bases from J, the gap between germline ends came to 16 bases. The CDR3 is made up of 13 amino acids.

This chain links TRBV9 with TRBJ1-3, with D perhaps TRBD1 (5 bases). The germline gives CDR1 SGDLS, CDR2 YYNGEE. The CDR3 extends over 16 amino acids. V lost 0 bases to trimming and J lost 0 bases, with 10 bases between them. This CDR3 reads CASSVDVDSSGNTIYF. In nucleotides, the CDR3 is TGTGCCAGCAGCGTAGACGTAGACAGCTCTGGAAACACCATATATTTT.

This chain links TRBV5-4 with TRBJ1-2; TRBD1 agrees at 7 bases. Looked up from germline, CDR1 is SGHNT and CDR2 is YYREEE (reference sequence). V gave up 3 bases and J gave up 1 base; unmatched junction bases: 6. This CDR3 comprises 15 residues. The CDR3 spells CASSSVGTDNYGYTF. The DNA for the CDR3 is TGTGCCAGCAGCTCGGTGGGGACAGATAACTATGGCTACACCTTC. The whole variable domain, filled in from reference TRBV5-4 and TRBJ1-2, reads ETGVTQSPTHLIKTRGQQVTLRCSSQSGHNTVSWYQQALGQGPQFIFQYYREEENGRGNFPPRFSGLQFPNYSSELNVNALELDDSALYLCASSSVGTDNYGYTFGSGTRLTVV.

The chain couples TRBV10-2 to TRBJ2-7; 8 bases fit TRBD2. There are 14 residues in the CDR3. J gave up 3 bases and V 5 bases, and 6 bases lay outside the gene matches. Germline CDR1 WSHSY, CDR2 SAAADI. The CDR3 DNA sequence: TGCGCCAGCAGTCCTGGGAGCGGGGGCTACGAGCAGTACTTC. Translating gives CASSPGSGGYEQYF.

This clonotype was observed a few times. The chain couples TRBV9 to TRBJ1-3, with D hard to call. CDR1 is SGDLS, CDR2 YYNGEE, per germline. The CDR3 is 14 residues long. The V gene lost 3 bases and the J gene lost 2 bases, with 9 bases spanning the gap. Written as DNA, the CDR3 is TGTGCCAGCAGCGCCCGGGAAGCTGGAAACACCATATATTTT. Amino acids: CASSAREAGNTIYF.

Only a few counts were recorded for this clonotype. The chain uses TRBV5-1 and TRBJ2-5; TRBD2 matches 14 bases. The CDR3 extends over 17 amino acids. Germline V gives CDR1 SGHRS, CDR2 YFSETQ. Unmatched junction bases numbered 5, after V lost 3 bases and J lost 1 base. The chain's CDR3 is CASSSGTSGGLQETQYF. The CDR3 DNA is TGCGCCAGCAGCTCGGGGACTAGCGGGGGCCTCCAAGAGACCCAGTACTTC.

This clonotype was counted between two and nine times. V and J are TRBV4-1 and TRBJ2-2; D gene unclear. This CDR3 region has 14 residues. Trimming pared 4 bases from V and 6 bases from J, leaving 12 bases between. The germline CDR1 and CDR2 sequences are MGHRA and YSYEKL. The CDR3 here is CASSRLGKAGELFF. CDR3 coding DNA: TGCGCCAGCAGCCGATTGGGAAAAGCCGGGGAGCTGTTTTTT.

The chain has TRBV6-5 and TRBJ1-6, with D unclear. Germline CDR1 reads MNHEY; CDR2 reads SVGAGI. The length of the CDR3 is 12 residues. Between the trimmed V and J ends, which lost 6 bases and 3 bases, there was a span of 3 bases. For the CDR3, the DNA is TGTGCCAGCAGGGACTATAATTCACCCCTCCACTTT. Protein: CASRDYNSPLHF.

The chain carries TRBV4-3 and TRBJ2-1, with 10 bases lining up with TRBD2. CDR1 LGHNA and CDR2 YSLEER come from the germline V gene. The junction had 9 bases not matched to a gene; V was cut back by 3 bases and J by 7 bases. The CDR3 has 16 amino acids. The DNA of the CDR3 is TGCGCCAGCAGCCAGAGGACTAGCGGCTTATTTAATGAGCAGTTCTTC. Its translation is CASSQRTSGLFNEQFF.

In its sample, this clonotype was seen a few times. CDR3 region: CASSLGFYGTGVQPQHF. The CDR3 region has the DNA TGTGCCAGCAGCTTAGGCTTCTACGGGACAGGGGTCCAGCCCCAGCATTTT. The chain links TRBV7-2 to TRBJ1-5, with TRBD1 identical over 10 bases. The CDR3 runs to 17 residues. Germline V gene lookup returns CDR1 SGHTA and CDR2 FQGNSA. The ends lost 1 base at V and 7 bases at J; junction bases unmatched: 10.

V gene TRBV6-5 combines with J gene TRBJ2-2; D gene uncertain. Trimming stripped 8 bases from V and 4 bases from J, with 8 bases between. CDR3 size: 12 residues. CDR1 is MNHEY, CDR2 SVGAGI, per germline. The CDR3 sequence: CASEETTGELFF. The CDR3 DNA sequence: TGTGCCAGCGAGGAGACCACCGGGGAGCTGTTTTTT.

The rearrangement joins TRBV6-5 to TRBJ2-1; 9 bases map to TRBD2. The CDR3 loop spans 16 amino acids. J was trimmed by 4 bases and V by 0 bases; bases with no gene match: 4. The germline CDR1 and CDR2 sequences are MNHEY and SVGAGI. The DNA of the CDR3 is TGTGCCAGCAGTTACTCAGGCGGGGGGGTTTACAATGAGCAGTTCTTC. Translating it yields CASSYSGGGVYNEQFF.

The V call is TRBV4-3, the J call TRBJ2-5; no reliable D call. Germline lookup yields CDR1 LGHNA and CDR2 YSLEER. The ends were cut back, 0 bases at V and 4 bases at J, with 6 bases in the middle. CDR3 length: 13 residues. The CDR3 sequence: CASSQDHRETQYF. The CDR3, as DNA: TGCGCCAGCAGCCAAGACCACCGAGAGACCCAGTACTTC.